Below are 25 T cell receptor beta chains sequenced from a single sample in a study of blood T cell repertoires in COVID-19. TCRdb's table, derived via immunoSEQ multiplex PCR, lists solely in-frame clones and lacks some. The profile covers about 270,000 clones, with about 87% appearing a single time and 2.5% to 3% taken by the ten largest. Sequences were obtained from PBMCs or T cells enriched from blood (not recorded which). These receptors were taken from a woman aged 45-59 years who had recovered from COVID-19.

CDR3 sequence reads: CASSYTGNYGYTF. As DNA, the CDR3 is TGTGCCAGCAGTTACACTGGTAACTATGGCTACACCTTC. The chain recombines TRBV6-2 or TRBV6-3 with TRBJ1-2; D not certain. The V and J ends lost 2 bases and 1 base respectively, with 5 bases between them. Germline values: CDR1 MNHEY, CDR2 SVGEGT. This CDR3 is 13 amino acids long.

In its sample, this clone was seen once. The rearrangement joins TRBV12-5 to TRBJ1-1; TRBD1 agrees at 8 bases. CDR1 and CDR2 from the germline V gene are LGHNT and FRNRAP. This CDR3 spans 14 amino acids. Trimming removed 5 bases from V and 1 base from J; junction bases left unmatched: 3. Here the CDR3 reads CASGQGARNTEAFF. The CDR3 DNA reads TGTGCTAGTGGTCAGGGGGCACGGAACACTGAAGCTTTCTTT.

V gene TRBV19 combines with J gene TRBJ1-2, with D tentatively TRBD1 (5 bases). The ends were cut back, 4 bases at V and 2 bases at J, with 14 bases in the middle. This CDR3 region has 15 residues. CDR1 and CDR2 (germline): LNHDA, SQIVND (reference sequence). CDR3 in DNA: TGTGCCAGTAGTACCGCACAGGTTGGGAACTATGGCTACACCTTC. Translated, it gives CASSTAQVGNYGYTF.

This clone is a singleton in its sample. This chain joins TRBV20-1 and TRBJ2-5; a possible D gene is TRBD1 (5 bases). CDR1 and CDR2 from the germline V gene are DFQATT and SNEGSKA (reference sequence). V was pared by 4 bases and J by 6 bases, with 9 bases between. The CDR3 totals 11 residues. DNA for the CDR3: TGCAGTGCTACATTGGGGCAGACCCAGTACTTC. The encoded protein is CSATLGQTQYF.

The gene calls are TRBV27 and TRBJ1-6; 7 bases are shared with TRBD1. V lost 5 bases and J lost 0; bases outside the gene matches: 10. Germline-derived CDR1 and CDR2 are MNHEY and SMNVEV (reference sequence). The length of the CDR3 is 18 residues. CDR3 protein: CASSPQGGPSSYNSPLHF. The CDR3 DNA sequence: TGTGCCAGCAGTCCCCAGGGGGGACCGAGCTCCTATAATTCACCCCTCCACTTT.

This chain links TRBV6-5 with TRBJ2-2, with D unresolved. The CDR3 consists of 14 residues. V dropped 5 bases and J dropped 1 base, with 8 bases sitting between them. Germline V CDR1 and CDR2: MNHEY, SVGAGI. The CDR3 DNA reads as TGTGCCAGCAGTACTGGTCTGAACACCGGGGAGCTGTTTTTT. It codes for CASSTGLNTGELFF.

This rearrangement joins TRBV21-1 to TRBJ1-5; the table's D call TRBD1 went unverified against the DNA. TRBV21-1 is flagged as a pseudogene. This CDR3 spans 15 amino acids. The CDR3 DNA sequence: TGTGCCAGCAGCACCAACGCCAGGGGCGTACAGCCCCAGCATTTT. This encodes CASSTNARGVQPQHF.

This clone was observed once. As DNA, the CDR3 is TGTGCCAGCAGTACAACAGGGATCCATGGCTACACCTTC. Protein sequence: CASSTTGIHGYTF. The V gene is TRBV7-9, the J gene TRBJ1-2; weak D call: TRBD1 (6 bases). V was trimmed by 6 bases and J by 6 bases, leaving 14 bases between them. The CDR3 contains 13 residues. Germline loops: CDR1 SEHNR, CDR2 FQNEAQ (reference sequence).

The chain combines TRBV18 with TRBJ1-5, with a possible D match to TRBD1 (5 bases). CDR1 is KGHSH and CDR2 is LQKENI in the germline V gene. Trimming took 0 bases from V and 6 from J, leaving 9 bases between them. The CDR3 extends over 14 amino acids. The chain's CDR3 is CASSPPGGSQPQHF. CDR3 nucleotides: TGTGCCAGCTCACCACCGGGGGGGAGTCAGCCCCAGCATTTT.

This clone appeared once. The chain carries TRBV12-3 or TRBV12-4 and TRBJ2-7; D unresolved. With 3 bases removed from V and 3 bases from J, the gap between germline ends came to 9 bases. The CDR3 has 13 residues. The CDR3: CASSLNSNYEQYF. The DNA for the CDR3 is TGTGCCAGCAGTTTGAATTCTAACTACGAGCAGTACTTC.

The chain employs TRBV7-9 and TRBJ1-4; 7 bases fit TRBD1. V dropped 5 bases and J dropped 0; count of bases not matched to a gene: 3. The CDR3 is 15 amino acids. Germline V gene sequence: CDR1 SEHNR, CDR2 FQNEAQ (reference sequence). This chain's CDR3 is CASSPDRATNEKLFF. CDR3 in DNA: TGTGCCAGCAGCCCTGACAGGGCAACTAATGAAAAACTGTTTTTT.

The chain carries TRBV24-1 and TRBJ2-2; D is perhaps TRBD1 (6 bases). CDR3 length equals 16 residues. Germline lookup yields CDR1 KGHDR and CDR2 SFDVKD. V was pared by 4 bases and J by 1 base, with 12 bases between. The CDR3 protein is CATSDPGVKNTGELFF. The CDR3 nucleotides read TGTGCCACCAGTGACCCAGGGGTAAAGAACACCGGGGAGCTGTTTTTT.

V gene TRBV9 combines with J gene TRBJ2-7; 9 bases are shared with TRBD1. CDR3 size: 15 residues. Germline assignment: CDR1 SGDLS and CDR2 YYNGEE. With V trimmed by 2 bases and J by 3 bases, 6 bases remained unmatched. As DNA, the CDR3 is TGTGCCAGCAGCGTTTGGGGGACAGGGATCTACGAGCAGTACTTC. This codes for CASSVWGTGIYEQYF.

The chain recombines TRBV4-1 with TRBJ2-5; 8 bases align to TRBD2. Germline lookup yields CDR1 MGHRA and CDR2 YSYEKL. This CDR3 contains 15 residues. The V segment lost 2 bases and the J segment 4 bases; nucleotides outside the gene matches: 6. The CDR3 bases are TGCGCCAGCAGCCAATCGGACGGGAGGGGAGAGACCCAGTACTTC. It yields the protein CASSQSDGRGETQYF.

The chain couples TRBV28 to TRBJ1-5; perhaps TRBD1 as D (5 bases). V gave up 6 bases and J gave up 9 bases, with 9 bases separating them. Germline loops: CDR1 MDHEN, CDR2 SYDVKM. This CDR3 comprises 11 residues. In DNA form, the CDR3 reads TGTGCCAGCAGCCCCGGGGGGCCCCAGCATTTT. As protein: CASSPGGPQHF.

Details on this clone: Distinct nucleotide sequences in the sample also encode this CDR3. The chain carries TRBV9 and TRBJ1-6; perhaps TRBD1 as D (5 bases). Germline V gene lookup returns CDR1 SGDLS and CDR2 YYNGEE. V lost 0 bases and J 5 bases, leaving 9 bases between the germline ends. CDR3 size: 15 residues. The chain's CDR3 is CASSVDQGNNSPLHF. DNA of the CDR3: TGTGCCAGCAGCGTAGACCAGGGAAATAATTCACCCCTCCACTTT.

The chain couples TRBV11-2 to TRBJ2-5, with TRBD2 as a possible D gene (6 bases). In germline, CDR1 is SGHAT, CDR2 FQNNGV. The V and J ends lost 2 bases and 5 bases respectively, with 15 bases between them. The CDR3 runs to 15 residues. The CDR3 loop is CASSLPGLLGETQYF. The CDR3 nucleotides are TGTGCCAGCAGCTTACCGGGACTCCTCGGGGAGACCCAGTACTTC.

The chain uses TRBV4-1 and TRBJ1-6, with 8 bases aligning to TRBD1. Unmatched junction bases numbered 9, after V lost 2 bases and J lost 6 bases. Germline CDR1 and CDR2: MGHRA and YSYEKL. The CDR3 spans 17 residues. CDR3 nucleotide sequence: TGCGCCAGCAGCCAACCACCAGGGACAGGCCGTAATTCACCCCTCCACTTT. It codes for CASSQPPGTGRNSPLHF.

A single count supports this clone. The chain links TRBV7-3 to TRBJ1-1; no definite D call. This CDR3 contains 15 residues. Germline V gene data show CDR1 as SGHTA and CDR2 as FQGTGA. V was shortened by 5 bases and J by 4 bases, with 17 bases between the two germline ends. Here the CDR3 reads CASSTDPGWSTEAFF. In nucleotides, the CDR3 is TGTGCCAGCAGCACCGACCCGGGATGGAGCACTGAAGCTTTCTTT.

This sequence joins TRBV29-1 and TRBJ1-5; the D gene is possibly TRBD1 (6 bases). This CDR3 is 13 amino acids long. The V end lost 7 bases, the J end lost 3 bases, and 13 bases lay between the germline ends. Germline V gene lookup returns CDR1 SQVTM and CDR2 ANQGSEA. The CDR3 loop is CSARTDDNQPQHF. DNA of the CDR3: TGCAGCGCCAGGACAGACGACAATCAGCCCCAGCATTTT.

This chain connects TRBV28 to TRBJ2-1, with TRBD2 identical over 9 bases. CDR1 is MDHEN, CDR2 SYDVKM, per germline. Losses at the gene ends were 4 bases for V and 7 bases for J; bases not matched to a gene: 11. The CDR3 runs 16 residues. The CDR3 is CASSSRGLARGNEQFF. Here the CDR3 DNA reads TGTGCCAGCAGTTCGCGGGGACTAGCCCGGGGGAATGAGCAGTTCTTC.

This sequence joins TRBV28 and TRBJ1-5; 7 bases are shared with TRBD1. Trimming at V came to 5 bases and at J to 0 bases, leaving 16 bases not matched to a gene. The CDR3 consists of 19 residues. The germline V gene encodes CDR1 MDHEN and CDR2 SYDVKM. The CDR3 region is CASSTLIDRAFFSNQPQHF. The CDR3 DNA reads TGTGCCAGCAGTACCCTCATAGACAGGGCCTTTTTTAGCAATCAGCCCCAGCATTTT.

The J gene is TRBJ1-2, the V gene TRBV25-1, with a tentative D call TRBD1 (6 bases). Trimming left V 4 bases short and J 5 bases short, with 23 bases between. CDR3 length: 17 amino acids. Germline V gives CDR1 MGHDK, CDR2 SYGVNS. The CDR3 DNA reads as TGTGCCAGCAGTGGAGCAAACATCCCGGGACATCCGTATGGCTACACCTTC. Encoded protein: CASSGANIPGHPYGYTF.

V and J are TRBV7-2 and TRBJ2-1; 8 nucleotides agree with TRBD2. V was pared by 3 bases and J by 10 bases, with 8 bases of the junction left unmatched. Germline V gives CDR1 SGHTA, CDR2 FQGNSA. This CDR3 comprises 14 residues. In DNA form, the CDR3 reads TGTGCCAGCAGCTTTAGCGGGACATATAACGAGCAGTTCTTC. This codes for CASSFSGTYNEQFF.

CDR3 DNA: TGCGCCAGCAGACCCCGGACTAGCGGGAGTGATACGCAGTATTTT. As protein: CASRPRTSGSDTQYF. The chain has TRBV5-1 and TRBJ2-3; TRBD2 agrees at 13 bases. J was trimmed by 6 bases and V by 5 bases; bases with no gene match: 6. Germline V gives CDR1 SGHRS, CDR2 YFSETQ. The CDR3 has 15 residues. Variable domain in full (rest from reference TRBV5-1 and TRBJ2-3): KAGVTQTPRYLIKTRGQQVTLSCSPISGHRSVSWYQQTPGQGLQFLFEYFSETQRNKGNFPGRFSGRQFSNSRSEMNVSTLELGDSALYLCASRPRTSGSDTQYFGPGTRLTVL.